The 17 T cell receptor beta chains below all came from one sample that was sequenced in a study of blood T cell repertoires in COVID-19. TCRdb's copy holds only in-frame clones and misses some; the assay was immunoSEQ multiplex PCR. The sample holds about 140,000 clones; roughly 80% are singletons and the top ten take approximately 9%. Sequencing used peripheral blood. These receptors originate from a woman between 45 and 60 years old with active or convalescent COVID-19.

The rearrangement joins TRBV4-2 to TRBJ2-7; the D gene is possibly TRBD2 (7 bases). Germline V gene lookup returns CDR1 LGHNA and CDR2 YNFKEQ. The ends were cut back, 4 bases at V and 5 bases at J, with 15 bases in the middle. The CDR3 has 14 amino acids. Here the CDR3 reads CASSPRAGANEQYF. The CDR3 DNA reads as TGTGCCAGCAGCCCCCGTGCGGGGGCCAACGAGCAGTACTTC.

The CDR3 protein is CASSFSSYNSPLHF. The CDR3 region has the DNA TGTGCCAGCAGTTTCAGCTCCTATAATTCACCCCTCCACTTT. The chain uses TRBV27 and TRBJ1-6; D unclear. The CDR3 consists of 14 residues. Germline V gene data show CDR1 as MNHEY and CDR2 as SMNVEV (reference sequence). Trimming took 3 bases from V and 0 from J, leaving 3 bases between them.

This CDR3 reads CASSRGWTGSYEQYF. CDR3 sequence (DNA): TGTGCCAGCAGCCGTGGTTGGACAGGGTCCTACGAGCAGTACTTC. This chain uses TRBV5-6 with TRBJ2-7, with 8 bases matching TRBD1. Germline V gene data show CDR1 as SGHDT and CDR2 as YYEEEE. Trimming cost V 4 bases and J 1 base; bases outside gene matches: 7. The CDR3 is 15 amino acids.

The table lists this clone with a count of one. The chain carries TRBV6-1 and TRBJ1-5; 7 bases line up with TRBD1. The CDR3 loop spans 14 amino acids. Looked up from germline, CDR1 is MNHNS and CDR2 is SASEGT. The junction had 8 bases not matched to a gene; V was cut back by 8 bases and J by 4 bases. CDR3 nucleotides: TGTGCCAGCCGGCGCGAGACAGGGAATCAGCCCCAGCATTTT. Protein: CASRRETGNQPQHF.

CDR3 nucleotide sequence: TGTGCCAGCAGCCAAAACCGACAGGGGGATACGCAGTATTTT. Its protein is CASSQNRQGDTQYF. The J gene is TRBJ2-3, the V gene TRBV4-2, with 8 bases that match TRBD1. CDR1 and CDR2 (germline): LGHNA, YNFKEQ. The V gene end was trimmed by 2 bases and the J gene end by 6 bases; junction bases not matched to a gene: 4. This CDR3 spans 14 amino acids.

The V call is TRBV30, the J call TRBJ1-1; no reliable D call. The length of the CDR3 is 15 residues. Looked up from germline, CDR1 is GTSNPN and CDR2 is SVGIG (reference sequence). V was trimmed by 3 bases and J by 3 bases, leaving 17 bases between them. In DNA, the CDR3 is TGTGCCTGGAGGACCCCGGGGAGGAGAGACACTGAAGCTTTCTTT. Its protein product is CAWRTPGRRDTEAFF.

This clone was seen a single time. This chain joins TRBV7-9 and TRBJ2-5; possible D gene TRBD1, 8 bases. The CDR3 is made up of 15 amino acids. Between the trimmed V and J ends, which lost 3 bases and 2 bases, there was a span of 13 bases. The germline CDR1 and CDR2 sequences are SEHNR and FQNEAQ (reference sequence). DNA for the CDR3: TGTGCCAGCAGCTTCGGACAGGGAGGGCAAGAGACCCAGTACTTC. Translation gives CASSFGQGGQETQYF.

The chain combines TRBV27 with TRBJ2-7; 8 bases line up with TRBD1. This CDR3 contains 14 residues. Per the germline V gene, CDR1 is MNHEY and CDR2 is SMNVEV (reference sequence). V shed 4 bases and J 0 bases; nucleotides not matched to a gene: 2. The CDR3 sequence: CASSYDRGSYEQYF. CDR3 nucleotides: TGTGCCAGCAGTTATGACAGGGGCTCCTACGAGCAGTACTTC.

This clone occurred many times. The chain employs TRBV28 and TRBJ2-2, with 9 bases lining up with TRBD1. This CDR3 comprises 16 residues. Trimming removed 5 bases from V and 3 bases from J; junction bases left unmatched: 7. The germline gives CDR1 MDHEN, CDR2 SYDVKM. The CDR3 DNA sequence: TGTGCCAGCAGTGGTCACAGGGGGCCCCACACCGGGGAGCTGTTTTTT. Amino acids: CASSGHRGPHTGELFF.

The chain carries TRBV11-2 and TRBJ2-5; 10 bases match TRBD2. The CDR3 is 15 residues long. Germline trimming cut 4 bases from V and 2 bases from J; bases unmatched to any gene: 4. From germline, CDR1 is SGHAT and CDR2 FQNNGV. CDR3 residues: CASSSFSGGQETQYF. DNA for the CDR3: TGTGCCAGCAGCTCCTTTAGCGGGGGGCAAGAGACCCAGTACTTC. Full variable domain (remainder filled in from reference TRBV11-2 and TRBJ2-5): EAGVAQSPRYKIIEKRQSVAFWCNPISGHATLYWYQQILGQGPKLLIQFQNNGVVDDSQLPKDRFSAERLKGVDSTLKIQPAKLEDSAVYLCASSSFSGGQETQYFGPGTRLLVL.

The rearrangement links TRBV7-2 to TRBJ2-7; 12 bases are a match to TRBD2. With V trimmed by 3 bases and J by 3 bases, 9 bases remained unmatched. This CDR3 contains 17 residues. CDR1 is SGHTA and CDR2 is FQGNSA in the germline V gene. This CDR3 reads CASSLLPSGGESYEQYF. CDR3 nucleotides: TGTGCCAGCAGCTTGTTACCTAGCGGGGGGGAGAGCTACGAGCAGTACTTC. Drawing the rest from reference TRBV7-2 and TRBJ2-7, the complete variable domain is GAGVSQSPSNKVTEKGKDVELRCDPISGHTALYWYRQSLGQGLEFLIYFQGNSAPDKSGLPSDRFSAERTGGSVSTLTIQRTQQEDSAVYLCASSLLPSGGESYEQYFGPGTRLTVT.

This rearrangement joins TRBV7-9 to TRBJ2-3; maybe TRBD2 (5 bases). V dropped 3 bases and J dropped 5 bases, with 15 bases sitting between them. The germline gives CDR1 SEHNR, CDR2 FQNEAQ (reference sequence). This CDR3 has 15 residues. The CDR3 DNA reads as TGTGCCAGCAGCTTGTTGAGGGCATCCGAAGATACGCAGTATTTT. It translates to CASSLLRASEDTQYF.

A few counts support this clone. This chain joins TRBV4-3 and TRBJ2-7, with 9 bases that match TRBD1. V shed 4 bases, J shed 1 base, and the junction held 5 bases outside the gene matches. The CDR3 covers 15 residues. Germline CDR1 LGHNA, CDR2 YSLEER. The CDR3 loop is CASSRAGQGSYEQYF. The CDR3 nucleotides read TGCGCCAGCAGCCGTGCCGGACAGGGGTCCTACGAGCAGTACTTC.

CDR3 in DNA: TGCAGCGGGGGAGTAGGGGGTGGCTACACCTTC. This translates into CSGGVGGGYTF. This rearrangement joins TRBV29-1 to TRBJ1-2; tentative D call: TRBD1 (6 bases). Germline V gene lookup returns CDR1 SQVTM and CDR2 ANQGSEA. V was shortened by 7 bases and J by 7 bases, with 13 bases between the two germline ends. CDR3 size: 11 residues.

This clone occurred many times. The V call is TRBV19, the J call TRBJ2-3, with D possibly TRBD2 on 6 matching bases. V was cut by 3 bases and J by 4 bases, with 14 bases left in between. The germline CDR1 and CDR2 sequences are LNHDA and SQIVND (reference sequence). There are 15 residues in the CDR3. Written as DNA, the CDR3 is TGTGCCAGTAGTATGAAGGAGGGCGGCGCAGATACGCAGTATTTT. It is translated as CASSMKEGGADTQYF.

The chain recombines TRBV3-1 (or the pseudogene TRBV3-2) with TRBJ1-2; TRBD1 might be the D (6 bases). The V gene lost 0 bases and the J gene lost 7 bases, with 15 bases spanning the gap. Germline assignment: CDR1 LGHDT and CDR2 YNNKEL (reference sequence). The CDR3 is 15 residues long. For the CDR3, the DNA is TGTGCCAGCAGCCAAGAATTTCGGGGGGCCAGTGGCTACACCTTC. Protein product: CASSQEFRGASGYTF.

This chain joins TRBV7-2 and TRBJ2-3; D is ambiguous. V lost 4 bases and J 4 bases, leaving 12 bases between the germline ends. The CDR3 length is 14 residues. Germline V gene data show CDR1 as SGHTA and CDR2 as FQGNSA. The CDR3 spells CASSSAPRSDTQYF. Written as DNA, the CDR3 is TGTGCCAGCAGCTCCGCCCCGCGGTCAGATACGCAGTATTTT.